This TCR beta chain was documented in a study of T cell responses to AZD1222 COVID-19 vaccine (dated by TCRdb to the early 2020s). About the investigation overall: TCR sequencing covered more than 230 trial participants: about 210 given two doses of AZD1222 and approximately 25 given two doses of MenACWY control vaccine. Enrollment into the trials was organized by age into subgroups of 18-55, 56-69 and 70-plus years, and those subgroups contained 148, 28 and 57 TCR-sequenced participants, respectively.

With regard to this clone: Its antigen target is currently unknown. Base qualities were left out, and no much larger clone turns up one base away.

In the paper's terms, the time point label means: about 28 days (+/-7) after the second vaccine dose. AZD1222 recipients whose second dose came at about 4 weeks and those whose second dose came at about 12 weeks were combined into one group, since spike-specific TCR depth and breadth did not differ between the two schedules. Samples from vaccinated people were obtained from the UK trials COV001 and COV002, which included a single-blind randomized controlled phase 2/3 trial of AZD1222 (ChAdOx1 nCoV-19) in healthy adults. For TCRbeta chain sequencing, PBMC samples from trial participants were taken at day 0 and at day 28 after the second dose. General conclusions and limits of the study: Participants were mostly white British, with more females than males. The authors suggested clonal diversity may have been underestimated. Spike-specific TCR breadth and depth rose significantly after two AZD1222 doses compared with day 0 and with MenACWY recipients. Conclusions about previously exposed vaccinees were limited because only six AZD1222 recipients were SARS-CoV-2 seropositive at baseline. The 56-69-year group was small, and its depth increase did not reach significance, likely because of low power. Nearly half of unique spike-specific TCRs reportedly recognized epitopes outside regions mutated in the B.1.351 and B.1.1.7 variants. The whole spike protein was spanned by vaccine-associated CD4 TCRs, and dominant responses were seen in regions 160-218 and 743-854. Because no day 14 peak-response samples were available, repertoires were characterized only after the peak T cell response.

The CDR3 regions of human TCRbeta chains were subjected to immunosequencing. In the original analysis: Repertoire TCRs were matched against a reference library of SARS-CoV-2-specific TCRs generated with the MIRA antigen-specificity platform. Breadth was defined as the fraction of unique TCRs that were SARS-CoV-2-associated, and depth was defined as the fraction of total T cells that were SARS-CoV-2-associated. Using the MIRA data, each spike-specific TCR was assigned both to the spike region to which the TCR was reactive and to a CD4 or CD8 class. Log10-transformed breadth and depth values were compared by one-way ANOVA with Sidak's multiple comparisons tests. In TCRdb, the immuneACCESS table is reduced to in-frame sequences with V and J assigned. These tables do not hold every clone; where another copy was compared, an unresolved V gene accounts for under half, and the others remain unexplained. D and trimming come from the DNA, and the V and J calls and clone size come from that table. The sample table records roughly 120,000 clones; 85% to 90% of these occur just once. The ten biggest clones cover under 20% of the sample.

Via the germline V gene, CDR1 is MDHEN and CDR2 SYDVKM. Trimming at the junction amounts to 7 bases on V and 4 bases on J, and the germline ends lie 28 bases apart. Inclusive of the bounding cysteine and phenylalanine, the CDR3 is 18 residues long. Kept here is only the CDR3 DNA, which spans 54 bases and is read in frame from base 1. The material was peripheral blood, obtained 28 days after the second AZD1222 dose. The clonotype originates from an adult who received the AZD1222 COVID-19 vaccine. Recombination linked TRBV28 to TRBJ1-1, and the D gene may be TRBD1, 5 bases matching. The CDR3 region has the sequence CASKVRRHRSDRGTEAFF. The DNA reads as follows: TGTGCCAGCAAAGTTCGTAGACACAGAAGTGATAGGGGCACTGAAGCTTTCTTT. Extended through the reference TRBV28 and TRBJ1-1 proteins, this CDR3 yields the full variable domain: DVKVTQSSRYLVKRTGEKVFLECVQDMDHENMFWYRQDPGLGLRLIYFSYDVKMKEKGDIPEGYSVSREKKERFSLILESASTNQTSMYLCASKVRRHRSDRGTEAFFGQGTRLTVV.